These T cell receptor beta chains were read from a single sample in a study of blood T cell repertoires in COVID-19. Method: immunoSEQ multiplex PCR; TCRdb's copy keeps in-frame clones and lacks some. This table has 50,000 or so clones, 75% to 85% appearing once. Sequenced input: peripheral blood. Receptors were obtained from a man in his forties or fifties with acute or convalescent COVID-19. Each CDR3 is given with its conserved first and last residue. A D gene is named only where the DNA matches it firmly. Rows give clone size only sometimes, using once, few, many, or a class for an expanded clone.

>TRBV27|-|TRBD1|TRBJ2-5|16
CASSLEGTGGVRTQYF
TGTGCCAGCAGTTTGGAGGGGACAGGGGGCGTGCGGACCCAGTACTTC
>TRBV6-1|-|TRBD2|TRBJ2-2|18
CASSDRGLALSSTGELFF
TGTGCCAGCAGTGATAGGGGACTAGCGTTATCTTCGACCGGGGAGCTGTTTTTT
>TRBV6-5|-|-|TRBJ2-7|14
CALTKSGLYGEQYF
TGTGCCCTTACGAAGAGCGGACTTTACGGCGAGCAGTACTTC
>TRBV30|-|-|TRBJ2-5|12
CAWEGTWETQYF
TGTGCCTGGGAAGGGACTTGGGAGACCCAGTACTTC
>TRBV21-1|-|-|TRBJ1-3|16
CASSKWINRAGNTIYF
TGTGCCAGCAGCAAATGGATCAACAGGGCTGGAAACACCATATATTTT
>TRBV2|once|TRBD2|TRBJ2-3|14
CASRVSGNSNTQYF
TGTGCCAGCAGGGTTAGCGGGAATAGTAATACGCAGTATTTT
>TRBV9|-|TRBD1|TRBJ2-4|16
CASSPGTGLGQNIQYF
TGTGCCAGCAGCCCAGGGACAGGCCTAGGACAAAACATTCAGTACTTC
>TRBV5-1|-|-|TRBJ2-5|18
CASSLGPTDSLARETQYF
TGCGCCAGCAGCTTGGGCCCTACAGATTCACTAGCACGAGAGACCCAGTACTTC
>TRBV9|few|-|TRBJ2-2|15
CASSVEIFGDGELFF
TGTGCCAGCAGCGTAGAAATTTTTGGAGACGGGGAGCTGTTTTTT
>TRBV5-1|-|TRBD1|TRBJ2-3|14
CASSLGGITDTQYF
TGCGCCAGCAGCTTAGGGGGCATCACAGATACGCAGTATTTT
>TRBV3-1/TRBV3-2|-|-|TRBJ1-6|13
CASSQDRYSPLHF
TGTGCCAGCAGCCAAGATCGGTATTCACCCCTCCACTTT
>TRBV27|-|-|TRBJ1-4|13
CASSTKTNEKLFF
TGTGCCAGCAGTACAAAAACTAATGAAAAACTGTTTTTT
>TRBV7-2|-|-|TRBJ2-1|15
CASGAWGGLINEQFF
TGTGCCAGCGGTGCTTGGGGGGGCCTCATCAATGAGCAGTTCTTC
>TRBV25-1|-|-|TRBJ1-1|15
CASSDSGRGDPEAFF
TGTGCCAGCAGTGATTCGGGCAGGGGTGATCCTGAAGCTTTCTTT
>TRBV7-2|-|-|TRBJ1-1|14
CASSFQGKNTEAFF
TGTGCCAGCAGCTTTCAGGGTAAGAACACTGAAGCTTTCTTT
>TRBV30|-|TRBD2|TRBJ2-5|15
CAWSQRGYALETQYF
TGTGCCTGGAGTCAGCGGGGATATGCTCTTGAGACCCAGTACTTC
>TRBV29-1|-|-|TRBJ2-2|16
CSARGMGGSATGELFF
TGCAGCGCAAGAGGGATGGGAGGCAGTGCGACCGGGGAGCTGTTTTTT
>TRBV6-6|-|-|TRBJ1-2|13
CASSKMREIGYTF
TGTGCCAGCAGTAAGATGAGGGAAATTGGCTACACCTTC
>TRBV14|-|TRBD1|TRBJ2-3|14
CASSRDSNTDTQYF
TGTGCCAGCAGCCGGGACAGTAACACAGATACGCAGTATTTT
>TRBV24-1|-|-|TRBJ2-6|18
CATSRGKGLLSGANVLTF
TGTGCCACCAGTAGAGGGAAGGGCCTCCTTTCTGGGGCCAACGTCCTGACTTTC
>TRBV2|-|TRBD1|TRBJ1-2|13
CASNLQGVHGYTF
TGTGCCAGTAACCTACAGGGGGTGCATGGCTACACCTTC
>TRBV29-1|few|-|TRBJ2-7|14
CSVEDPGGHYEQYF
TGCAGCGTTGAAGATCCGGGCGGACACTACGAGCAGTACTTC
>TRBV7-2|-|-|TRBJ1-5|13
CASGGGNNQPQHF
TGTGCCAGCGGGGGGGGGAACAATCAGCCCCAGCATTTT
>TRBV4-1|once|-|TRBJ1-3|15
CASSQEDRSGNTIYF
TGCGCCAGCAGCCAAGAAGACAGATCTGGAAACACCATATATTTT
>TRBV7-2|few|-|TRBJ1-4|14
CASSPGPTNEKLFF
TGTGCCAGCAGCCCAGGGCCGACTAATGAAAAACTGTTTTTT
>TRBV5-1|-|TRBD2|TRBJ2-7|15
CASEPRGGSGYEQYF
TGCGCCAGCGAACCGCGGGGCGGGAGTGGGTACGAGCAGTACTTC
>TRBV19|medium-sized|TRBD2|TRBJ2-2|17
CASSIAEAGGNTGELFF
TGTGCCAGTAGTATAGCGGAGGCGGGGGGGAACACCGGGGAGCTGTTTTTT
>TRBV3-1/TRBV3-2|once|-|TRBJ1-5|13
CASSQDPRQPQHF
TGTGCCAGCAGCCAAGATCCTAGGCAGCCCCAGCATTTT
>TRBV5-1|-|-|TRBJ1-1|15
CASSLAGQAANEAFF
TGCGCCAGCAGCTTGGCCGGTCAGGCCGCGAATGAAGCTTTCTTT
>TRBV12-1|-|-|TRBJ1-1|16
CASSADPGQRNTEAFF
TGTGCCAGCAGCGCGGACCCGGGACAGAGGAACACTGAAGCTTTCTTT
>TRBV5-1|-|TRBD1|TRBJ2-5|14
CASSLTGGQETQYF
TGCGCCAGCAGCTTGACAGGGGGCCAAGAGACCCAGTACTTC
>TRBV24-1|-|TRBD1|TRBJ2-5|16
CATSDFDRVRQETQYF
TGTGCCACCAGTGACTTCGACAGGGTCCGTCAAGAGACCCAGTACTTC
>TRBV5-1|-|TRBD1|TRBJ2-7|15
CASSLEGTGGYEQYF
TGCGCCAGCAGCTTGGAGGGGACAGGGGGTTACGAGCAGTACTTC
>TRBV27|-|-|TRBJ1-1|15
CASSLYYLANTEAFF
TGTGCCAGCAGTTTATACTATCTGGCAAACACTGAAGCTTTCTTT
>TRBV6-2/TRBV6-3|-|TRBD1|TRBJ1-1|15
CASSYSRGLNTEAFF
TGTGCCAGCAGTTACTCCAGGGGGTTGAACACTGAAGCTTTCTTT
>TRBV5-1|-|-|TRBJ1-1|14
CASSNRQPNTEAFF
TGCGCCAGCAGCAACAGGCAGCCTAACACTGAAGCTTTCTTT
>TRBV27|-|-|TRBJ1-6|13
CASSLSRYSPLHF
TGTGCCAGCAGTTTATCGAGGTACTCACCCCTCCACTTT
>TRBV2|-|-|TRBJ2-2|14
CASRATTALGELFF
TGTGCCAGCAGAGCTACTACCGCCCTCGGGGAGCTGTTTTTT
>TRBV28|-|-|TRBJ1-4|15
CASSPSGGGSEKLFF
TGTGCCAGCAGTCCATCGGGGGGAGGGAGTGAAAAACTGTTTTTT
>TRBV7-2|-|-|TRBJ1-2|12
CASSPDKVGYTF
TGTGCCAGCAGCCCAGACAAGGTCGGCTACACCTTC
>TRBV30|-|-|TRBJ2-5|14
CAWSVGQVRETQYF
TGTGCCTGGAGTGTAGGTCAGGTTCGAGAGACCCAGTACTTC
>TRBV7-8|-|TRBD1|TRBJ1-1|16
CASSSDRNRGYTEAFF
TGTGCCAGCAGCTCCGATAGAAACAGGGGTTACACTGAAGCTTTCTTT
>TRBV18|-|-|TRBJ2-1|16
CASSPAGRSSYNEQFF
TGTGCCAGCTCACCAGCAGGGCGGAGCTCCTACAATGAGCAGTTCTTC
>TRBV14|-|TRBD1|TRBJ2-1|15
CASSLGTGRGNEQFF
TGTGCCAGCAGCCTTGGGACAGGGAGGGGCAATGAGCAGTTCTTC
>TRBV10-3|-|-|TRBJ2-1|11
CAIRHADEQFF
TGTGCCATCAGACATGCGGATGAGCAGTTCTTC
>TRBV9|-|TRBD2|TRBJ2-5|18
CASSPRGKRGRAQETQYF
TGTGCCAGCAGCCCCCGTGGGAAACGCGGGAGGGCCCAAGAGACCCAGTACTTC
>TRBV3-1/TRBV3-2|-|TRBD2|TRBJ2-3|18
CASSQGIPGLAGSDTQYF
TGTGCCAGCAGCCAAGGGATACCGGGACTAGCGGGATCAGATACGCAGTATTTT
>TRBV21-1|few|-|TRBJ2-1|16
CASSLGSEGDRNEQFF
TGTGCCAGCAGCCTAGGTAGTGAGGGGGATCGCAATGAGCAGTTCTTC
>TRBV18|once|-|TRBJ1-2|14
CASSPSGTNYGYTF
TGTGCCAGCTCACCCTCCGGGACAAACTATGGCTACACCTTC
>TRBV4-2|-|-|TRBJ2-1|18
CASSQEGSVASAGHEQFF
TGTGCCAGCAGCCAAGAGGGTTCCGTGGCTAGCGCCGGCCATGAGCAGTTCTTC
>TRBV6-5|-|-|TRBJ1-2|14
CAVGQGGINYGYTF
TGTGCCGTGGGCCAGGGCGGAATTAACTATGGCTACACCTTC
>TRBV24-1|-|-|TRBJ1-5|15
CATSDSRQFNQPQHF
TGTGCCACCAGTGATTCTCGACAATTCAATCAGCCCCAGCATTTT